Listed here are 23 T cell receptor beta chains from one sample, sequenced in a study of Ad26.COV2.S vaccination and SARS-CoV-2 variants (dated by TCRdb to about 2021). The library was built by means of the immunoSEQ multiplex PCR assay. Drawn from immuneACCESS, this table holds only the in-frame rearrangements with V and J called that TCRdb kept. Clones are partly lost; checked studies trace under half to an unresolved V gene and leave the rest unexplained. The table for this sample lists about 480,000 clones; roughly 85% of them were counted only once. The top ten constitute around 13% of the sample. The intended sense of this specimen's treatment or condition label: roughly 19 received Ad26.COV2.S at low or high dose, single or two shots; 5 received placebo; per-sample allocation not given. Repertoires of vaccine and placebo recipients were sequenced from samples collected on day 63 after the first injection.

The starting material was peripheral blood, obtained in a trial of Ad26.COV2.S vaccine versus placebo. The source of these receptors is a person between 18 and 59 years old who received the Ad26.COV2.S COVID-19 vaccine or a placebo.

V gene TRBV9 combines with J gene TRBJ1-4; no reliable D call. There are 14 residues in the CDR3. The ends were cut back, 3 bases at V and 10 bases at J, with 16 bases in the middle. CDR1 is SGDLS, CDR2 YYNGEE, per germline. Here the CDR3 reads CASSATGDGRKLFF. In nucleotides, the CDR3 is TGTGCCAGCAGCGCCACCGGAGACGGGCGAAAACTGTTTTTT.

The CDR3 DNA sequence: TGTGCCAGCAGCCTAACTAGCGATTCGAGCCCCGGGGAGCTGTTTTTT. It is translated as CASSLTSDSSPGELFF. The J gene is TRBJ2-2, the V gene TRBV9, with 7 bases fitting TRBD2. CDR3 length: 16 amino acids. CDR1 is SGDLS and CDR2 is YYNGEE in the germline V gene. Trimming at V came to 4 bases and at J to 6 bases, leaving 12 bases not matched to a gene.

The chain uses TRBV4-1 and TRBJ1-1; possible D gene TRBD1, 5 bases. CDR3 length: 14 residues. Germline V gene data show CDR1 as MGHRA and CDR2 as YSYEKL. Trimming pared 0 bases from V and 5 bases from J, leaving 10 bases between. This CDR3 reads CASSQEGRATEAFF. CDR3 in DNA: TGCGCCAGCAGCCAAGAGGGGCGGGCGACTGAAGCTTTCTTT.

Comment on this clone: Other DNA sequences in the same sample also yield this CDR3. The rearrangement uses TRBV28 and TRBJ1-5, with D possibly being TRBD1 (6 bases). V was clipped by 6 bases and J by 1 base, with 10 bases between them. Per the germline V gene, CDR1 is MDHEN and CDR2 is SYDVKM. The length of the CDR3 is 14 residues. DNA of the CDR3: TGTGCCAGCAGCCCCACAGGGAGCAATCAGCCCCAGCATTTT. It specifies CASSPTGSNQPQHF.

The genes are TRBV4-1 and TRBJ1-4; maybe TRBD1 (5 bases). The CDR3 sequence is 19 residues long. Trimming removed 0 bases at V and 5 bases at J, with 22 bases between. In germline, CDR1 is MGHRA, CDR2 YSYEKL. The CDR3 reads CASSQDLRGKGRLNEKLFF. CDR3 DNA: TGCGCCAGCAGCCAAGATCTTCGCGGTAAGGGACGGCTAAATGAAAAACTGTTTTTT.

CDR3 loop: CASSSQGAPLYNEQFF. CDR3 in DNA: TGTGCCAGCAGTTCCCAGGGGGCGCCCCTTTACAATGAGCAGTTCTTC. The chain joins TRBV28 to TRBJ2-1; 8 positions agree with TRBD1. Unmatched junction bases numbered 9, after V lost 4 bases and J lost 4 bases. Germline V CDR1 and CDR2: MDHEN, SYDVKM. CDR3 size: 16 residues.

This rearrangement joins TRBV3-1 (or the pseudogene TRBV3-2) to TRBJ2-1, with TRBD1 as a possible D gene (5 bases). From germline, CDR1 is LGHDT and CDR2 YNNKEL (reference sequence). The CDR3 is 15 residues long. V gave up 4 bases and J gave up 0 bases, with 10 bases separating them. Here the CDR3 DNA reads TGTGCCAGCAGCCCCACCACAGGCTCCTACAATGAGCAGTTCTTC. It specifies CASSPTTGSYNEQFF.

Written as DNA, the CDR3 is TGTGCCAGCAGTCTAACTAGCTCCGAGCAGTACTTC. It codes for CASSLTSSEQYF. The genes are TRBV28 and TRBJ2-7; possible D gene TRBD2, 6 bases. The CDR3 sequence is 12 residues long. The V and J ends lost 5 bases and 6 bases respectively, with 11 bases between them. Germline CDR1 reads MDHEN; CDR2 reads SYDVKM. The full variable domain, its missing parts supplied by reference TRBV28 and TRBJ2-7, is DVKVTQSSRYLVKRTGEKVFLECVQDMDHENMFWYRQDPGLGLRLIYFSYDVKMKEKGDIPEGYSVSREKKERFSLILESASTNQTSMYLCASSLTSSEQYFGPGTRLTVT.

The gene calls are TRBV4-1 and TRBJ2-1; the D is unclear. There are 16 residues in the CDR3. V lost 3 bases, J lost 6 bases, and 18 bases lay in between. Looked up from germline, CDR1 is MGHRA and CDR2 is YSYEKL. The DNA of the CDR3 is TGCGCCAGCAGCCAGTTAGCCGGCCCCTCGGGCAATGAGCAGTTCTTC. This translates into CASSQLAGPSGNEQFF.

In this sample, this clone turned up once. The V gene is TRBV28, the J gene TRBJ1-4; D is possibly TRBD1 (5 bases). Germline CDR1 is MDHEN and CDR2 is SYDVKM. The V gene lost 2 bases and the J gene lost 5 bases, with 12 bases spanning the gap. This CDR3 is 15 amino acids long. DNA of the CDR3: TGTGCCAGCAGTTTACCAGGGACCAACAATGAAAAACTGTTTTTT. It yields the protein CASSLPGTNNEKLFF.

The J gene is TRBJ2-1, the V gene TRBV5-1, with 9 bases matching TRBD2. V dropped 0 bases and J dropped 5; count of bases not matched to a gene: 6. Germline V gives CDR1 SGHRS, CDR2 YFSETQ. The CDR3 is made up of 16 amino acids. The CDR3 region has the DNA TGCGCCAGCAGCTTGGTGGCGGGAGGGTTTAACAATGAGCAGTTCTTC. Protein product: CASSLVAGGFNNEQFF. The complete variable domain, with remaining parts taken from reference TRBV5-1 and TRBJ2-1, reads KAGVTQTPRYLIKTRGQQVTLSCSPISGHRSVSWYQQTPGQGLQFLFEYFSETQRNKGNFPGRFSGRQFSNSRSEMNVSTLELGDSALYLCASSLVAGGFNNEQFFGPGTRLTVL.

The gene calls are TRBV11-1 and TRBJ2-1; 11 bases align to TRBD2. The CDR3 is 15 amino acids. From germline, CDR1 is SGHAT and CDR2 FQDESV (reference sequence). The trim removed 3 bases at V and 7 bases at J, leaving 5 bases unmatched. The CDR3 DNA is TGTGCCAGCAGCTTTGTAGCGGGAGGGAGAAATGAGCAGTTCTTC. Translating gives CASSFVAGGRNEQFF.

In DNA form, the CDR3 reads TGTGCCATCAGTAGTCCCCAACTATCAGGCTCAGATACGCAGTATTTT. It is translated as CAISSPQLSGSDTQYF. The rearrangement links TRBV10-3 to TRBJ2-3; D ambiguous. CDR3 size: 16 residues. V gave up 5 bases and J gave up 4 bases, with 19 bases separating them. Germline-derived CDR1 and CDR2 are ENHRY and SYGVKD.

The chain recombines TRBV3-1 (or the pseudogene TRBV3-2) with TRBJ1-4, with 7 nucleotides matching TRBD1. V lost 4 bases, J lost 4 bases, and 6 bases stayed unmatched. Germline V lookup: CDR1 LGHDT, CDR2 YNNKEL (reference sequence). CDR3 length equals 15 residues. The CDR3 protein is CASSPWGTDNEKLFF. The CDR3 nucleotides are TGTGCCAGCAGCCCCTGGGGGACAGATAATGAAAAACTGTTTTTT.

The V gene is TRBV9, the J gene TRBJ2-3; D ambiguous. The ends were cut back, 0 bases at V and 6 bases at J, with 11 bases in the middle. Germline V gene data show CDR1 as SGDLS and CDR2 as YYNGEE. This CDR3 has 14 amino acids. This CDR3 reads CASSVDLVYDTQYF. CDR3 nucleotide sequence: TGTGCCAGCAGCGTAGATCTGGTCTATGATACGCAGTATTTT.

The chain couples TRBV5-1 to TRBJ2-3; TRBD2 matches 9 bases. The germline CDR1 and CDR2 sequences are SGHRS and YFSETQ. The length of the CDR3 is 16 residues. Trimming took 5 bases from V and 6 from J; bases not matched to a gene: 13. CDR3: CASRRAGGAAGDTQYF. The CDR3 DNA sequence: TGCGCCAGCAGGAGAGCGGGAGGTGCAGCGGGTGATACGCAGTATTTT.

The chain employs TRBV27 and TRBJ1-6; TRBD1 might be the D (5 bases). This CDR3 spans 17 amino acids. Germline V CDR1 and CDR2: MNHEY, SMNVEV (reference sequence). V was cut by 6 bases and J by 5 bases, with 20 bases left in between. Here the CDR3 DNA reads TGTGCCAGCAGATCCTCCCCCGGACGGACAAATAATTCACCCCTCCACTTT. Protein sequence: CASRSSPGRTNNSPLHF.

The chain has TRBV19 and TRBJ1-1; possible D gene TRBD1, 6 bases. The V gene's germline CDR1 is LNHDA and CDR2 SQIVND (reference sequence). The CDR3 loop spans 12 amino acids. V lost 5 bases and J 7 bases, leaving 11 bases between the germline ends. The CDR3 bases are TGTGCCAGTAGTGGACAGAGATTTGAAGCTTTCTTT. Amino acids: CASSGQRFEAFF.

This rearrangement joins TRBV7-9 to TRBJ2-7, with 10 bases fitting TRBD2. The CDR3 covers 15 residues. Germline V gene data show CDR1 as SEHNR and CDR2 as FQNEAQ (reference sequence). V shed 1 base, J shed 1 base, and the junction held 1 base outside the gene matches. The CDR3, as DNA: TGTGCCAGCAGCTTAGAAGCGGGAGGGTCCTACGAGCAGTACTTC. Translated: CASSLEAGGSYEQYF.

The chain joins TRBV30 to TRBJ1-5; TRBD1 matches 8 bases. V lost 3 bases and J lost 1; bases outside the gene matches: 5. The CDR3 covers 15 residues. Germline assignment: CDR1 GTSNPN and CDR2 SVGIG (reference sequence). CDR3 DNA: TGTGCCTGGAGCGCCGGACAGGGCAGCAATCAGCCCCAGCATTTT. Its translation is CAWSAGQGSNQPQHF.

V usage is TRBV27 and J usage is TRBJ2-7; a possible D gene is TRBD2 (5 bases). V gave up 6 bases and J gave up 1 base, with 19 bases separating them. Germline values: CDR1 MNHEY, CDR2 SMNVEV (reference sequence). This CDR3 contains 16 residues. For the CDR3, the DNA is TGTGCCAGCAGACCTGGGAGCCAACTACCATCCTACGAGCAGTACTTC. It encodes CASRPGSQLPSYEQYF.

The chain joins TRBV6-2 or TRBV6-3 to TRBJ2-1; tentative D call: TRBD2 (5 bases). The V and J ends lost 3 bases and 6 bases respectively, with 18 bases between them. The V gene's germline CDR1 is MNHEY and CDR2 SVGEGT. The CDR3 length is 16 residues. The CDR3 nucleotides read TGTGCCAGCAGTTATGCGGGCGCTGAACTACGCAATGAGCAGTTCTTC. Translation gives CASSYAGAELRNEQFF.

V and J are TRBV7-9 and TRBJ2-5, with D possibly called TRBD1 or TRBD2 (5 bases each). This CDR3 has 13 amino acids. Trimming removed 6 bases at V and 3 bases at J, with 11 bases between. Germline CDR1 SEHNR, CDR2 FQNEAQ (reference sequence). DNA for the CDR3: TGTGCCAGCAGAGACGGGGCCAAAGAGACCCAGTACTTC. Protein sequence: CASRDGAKETQYF.